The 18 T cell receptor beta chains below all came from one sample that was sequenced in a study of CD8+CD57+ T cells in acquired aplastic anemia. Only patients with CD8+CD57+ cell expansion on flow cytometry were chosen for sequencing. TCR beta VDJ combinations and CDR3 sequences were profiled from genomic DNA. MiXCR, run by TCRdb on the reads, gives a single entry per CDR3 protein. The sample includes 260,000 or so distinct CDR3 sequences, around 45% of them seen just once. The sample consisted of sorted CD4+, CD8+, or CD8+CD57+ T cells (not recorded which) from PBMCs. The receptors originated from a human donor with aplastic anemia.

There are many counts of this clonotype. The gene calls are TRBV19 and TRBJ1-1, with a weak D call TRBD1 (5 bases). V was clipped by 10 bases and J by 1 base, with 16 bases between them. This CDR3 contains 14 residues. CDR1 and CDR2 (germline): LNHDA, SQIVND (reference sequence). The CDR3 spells CATERRGWNTEAFF. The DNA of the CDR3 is TGTGCCACCGAGCGGAGGGGTTGGAACACTGAAGCTTTCTTT.

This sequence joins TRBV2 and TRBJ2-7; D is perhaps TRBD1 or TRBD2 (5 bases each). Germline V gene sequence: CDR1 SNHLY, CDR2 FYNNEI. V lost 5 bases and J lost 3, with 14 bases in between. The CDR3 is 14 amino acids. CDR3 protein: CASSTGADLYEQYF. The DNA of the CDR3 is TGTGCCAGCAGTACCGGGGCAGACCTCTACGAGCAGTACTTC.

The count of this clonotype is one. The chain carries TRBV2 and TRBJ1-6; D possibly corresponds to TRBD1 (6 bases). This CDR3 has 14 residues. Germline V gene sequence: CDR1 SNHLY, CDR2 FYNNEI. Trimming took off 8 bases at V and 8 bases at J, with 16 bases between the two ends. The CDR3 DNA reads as TGTGCCAGCCTACTCGAGGGGGGCCATTCACCCCTCCACTTT. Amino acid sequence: CASLLEGGHSPLHF.

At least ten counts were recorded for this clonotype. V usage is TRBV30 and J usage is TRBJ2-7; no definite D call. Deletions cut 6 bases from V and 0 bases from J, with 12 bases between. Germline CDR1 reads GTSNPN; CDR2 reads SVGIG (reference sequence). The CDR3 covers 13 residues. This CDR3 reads CACRDTSSYEQYF. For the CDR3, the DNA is TGTGCCTGCCGAGACACGTCCTCCTACGAGCAGTACTTC.

Here the CDR3 DNA reads TGTGCTAGTGGTTTGGTACGGGCGGTCTTTAAACGAGATACGCAGTATTTT. This sequence encodes CASGLVRAVFKRDTQYF. The chain employs TRBV12-5 and TRBJ2-3; no reliable D call. The germline V gene encodes CDR1 LGHNT and CDR2 FRNRAP. Trimming cost V 0 bases and J 5 bases, with 18 bases left between them. This CDR3 contains 17 residues.

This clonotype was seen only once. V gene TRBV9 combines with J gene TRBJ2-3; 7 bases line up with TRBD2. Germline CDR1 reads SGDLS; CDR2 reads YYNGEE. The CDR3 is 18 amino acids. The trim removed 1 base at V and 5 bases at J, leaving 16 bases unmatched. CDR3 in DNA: TGTGCCAGCAGCGTATCCCCGGTATTATCGGGGGGTAAAGATACGCAGTATTTT. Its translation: CASSVSPVLSGGKDTQYF. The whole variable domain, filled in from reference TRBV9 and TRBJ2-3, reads DSGVTQTPKHLITATGQRVTLRCSPRSGDLSVYWYQQSLDQGLQFLIQYYNGEERAKGNILERFSAQQFPDLHSELNLSSLELGDSALYFCASSVSPVLSGGKDTQYFGPGTRLTVL.

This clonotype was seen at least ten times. The CDR3 reads CVGQGTEAFF. CDR3 bases: TGTGTAGGGCAGGGCACTGAAGCTTTCTTT. The gene calls are TRBV12-3 or TRBV12-4 and TRBJ1-1; D is possibly TRBD1 (5 bases). The CDR3 is made up of 10 amino acids.

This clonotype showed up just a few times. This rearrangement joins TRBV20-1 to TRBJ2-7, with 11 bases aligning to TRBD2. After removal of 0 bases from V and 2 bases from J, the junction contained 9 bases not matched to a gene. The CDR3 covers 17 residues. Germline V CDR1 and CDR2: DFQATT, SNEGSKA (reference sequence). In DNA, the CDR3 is TGCAGTGCTAGAGACCCCTCGACTAGCGGGACCCCCTACGAGCAGTACTTC. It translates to CSARDPSTSGTPYEQYF.

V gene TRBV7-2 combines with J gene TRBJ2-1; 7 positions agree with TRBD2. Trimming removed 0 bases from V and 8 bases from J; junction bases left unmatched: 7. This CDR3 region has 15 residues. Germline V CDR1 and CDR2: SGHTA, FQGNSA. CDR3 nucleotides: TGTGCCAGCAGCTTAGCTCTCGGGACTATTCATGAGCAGTTCTTC. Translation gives CASSLALGTIHEQFF.

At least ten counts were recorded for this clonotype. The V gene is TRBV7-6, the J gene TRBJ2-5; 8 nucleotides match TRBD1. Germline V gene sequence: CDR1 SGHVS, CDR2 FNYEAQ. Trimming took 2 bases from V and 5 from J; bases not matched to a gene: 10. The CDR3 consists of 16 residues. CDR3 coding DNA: TGTGCCAGCAGCTTATTAGGGACAGGCGAGGGGGAGACCCAGTACTTC. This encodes CASSLLGTGEGETQYF.

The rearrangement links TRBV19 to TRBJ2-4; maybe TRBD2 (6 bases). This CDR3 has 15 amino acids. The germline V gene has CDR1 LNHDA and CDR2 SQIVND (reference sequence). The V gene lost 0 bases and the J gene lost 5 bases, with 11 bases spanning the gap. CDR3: CASSIEGGVQNIQYF. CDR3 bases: TGTGCCAGTAGTATAGAGGGAGGCGTTCAAAACATTCAGTACTTC.

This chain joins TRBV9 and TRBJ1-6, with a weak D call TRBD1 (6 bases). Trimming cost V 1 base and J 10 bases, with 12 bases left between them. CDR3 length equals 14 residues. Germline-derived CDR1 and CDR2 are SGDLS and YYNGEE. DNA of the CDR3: TGTGCCAGCAGCGTACGGGGGGCAGAATCACCCCTCCACTTT. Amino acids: CASSVRGAESPLHF.

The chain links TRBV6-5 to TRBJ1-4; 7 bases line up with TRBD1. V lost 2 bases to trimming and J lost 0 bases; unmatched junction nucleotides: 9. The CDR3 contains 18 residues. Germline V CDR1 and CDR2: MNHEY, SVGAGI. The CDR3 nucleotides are TGTGCCAGCAGTTACCGTTGGGACAGCCTTACAACTAATGAAAAACTGTTTTTT. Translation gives CASSYRWDSLTTNEKLFF.

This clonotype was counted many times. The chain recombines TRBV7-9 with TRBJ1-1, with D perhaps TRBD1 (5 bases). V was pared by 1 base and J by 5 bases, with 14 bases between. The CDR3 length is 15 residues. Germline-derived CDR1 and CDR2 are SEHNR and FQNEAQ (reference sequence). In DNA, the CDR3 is TGTGCCAGCAGCTTAGTGTCGGGGGGTCCAACTGAAGCTTTCTTT. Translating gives CASSLVSGGPTEAFF.

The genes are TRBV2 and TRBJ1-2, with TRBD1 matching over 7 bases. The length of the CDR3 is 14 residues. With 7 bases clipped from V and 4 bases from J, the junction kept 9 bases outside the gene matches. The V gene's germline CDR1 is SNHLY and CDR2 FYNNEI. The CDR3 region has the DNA TGTGCCAGCACCCGGGACAGTCGTTCCTATGGCTACACCTTC. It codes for CASTRDSRSYGYTF.

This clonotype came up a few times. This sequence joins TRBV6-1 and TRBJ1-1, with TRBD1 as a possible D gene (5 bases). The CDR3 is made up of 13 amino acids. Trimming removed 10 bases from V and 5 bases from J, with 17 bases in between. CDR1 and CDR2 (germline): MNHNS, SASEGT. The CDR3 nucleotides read TGTGCCACAAACCAGGGTAGGAAAACTGAAGCTTTCTTT. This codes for CATNQGRKTEAFF.

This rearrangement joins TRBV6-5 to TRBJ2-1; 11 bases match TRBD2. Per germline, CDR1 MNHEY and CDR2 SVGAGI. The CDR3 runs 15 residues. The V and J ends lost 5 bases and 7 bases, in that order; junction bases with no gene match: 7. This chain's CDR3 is CASSKGTSGLNEQFF. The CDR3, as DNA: TGTGCCAGCAGTAAGGGGACTAGCGGCCTTAATGAGCAGTTCTTC.

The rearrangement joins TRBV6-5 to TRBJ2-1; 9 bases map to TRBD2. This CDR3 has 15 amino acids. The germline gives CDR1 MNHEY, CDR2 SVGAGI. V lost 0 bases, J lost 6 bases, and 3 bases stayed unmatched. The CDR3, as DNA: TGTGCCAGCAGTTACTCCGCGGGGGGGCCCAATGAGCAGTTCTTC. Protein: CASSYSAGGPNEQFF.